The 14 T cell receptor beta chains in this list originate from one sample, sequenced in a study of blood T cell repertoires in COVID-19. Clones were sequenced by immunoSEQ multiplex PCR, and TCRdb holds only the in-frame ones, with some missing. The data hold under 450,000 clones, with approximately 89% observed a single time. Sequencing was performed on PBMCs or T cells enriched from blood (not recorded which). The receptor source for this set is a middle-aged woman who had been exposed to COVID-19.

The chain couples TRBV7-9 to TRBJ2-2; tentatively, D is TRBD2 (6 bases). This CDR3 contains 15 residues. Per germline, CDR1 SEHNR and CDR2 FQNEAQ (reference sequence). Between the trimmed V and J ends, which lost 1 base and 1 base, there was a span of 7 bases. CDR3 in amino acids: CASSLGGENTGELFF. As DNA, the CDR3 is TGTGCCAGCAGCTTAGGGGGGGAGAACACCGGGGAGCTGTTTTTT. The full variable domain, completed using reference TRBV7-9 and TRBJ2-2, is DTGVSQNPRHKITKRGQNVTFRCDPISEHNRLYWYRQTLGQGPEFLTYFQNEAQLEKSRLLSDRFSAERPKGSFSTLEIQRTEQGDSAMYLCASSLGGENTGELFFGEGSRLTVL.

The J gene is TRBJ1-5, the V gene TRBV6-5; maybe TRBD1 (6 bases). CDR3 length: 14 amino acids. V lost 6 bases and J 0 bases, leaving 9 bases between the germline ends. Germline V gene sequence: CDR1 MNHEY, CDR2 SVGAGI. The DNA for the CDR3 is TGTGCCAGCAGCGGACAGTATAGCAATCAGCCCCAGCATTTT. Protein product: CASSGQYSNQPQHF.

V gene TRBV5-4 combines with J gene TRBJ1-1; 8 bases align to TRBD1. After removal of 2 bases from V and 11 bases from J, the junction contained 8 bases not matched to a gene. CDR1 and CDR2 (germline): SGHNT, YYREEE (reference sequence). This CDR3 has 13 amino acids. Here the CDR3 reads CASSFRDRPGAFF. In DNA, the CDR3 is TGTGCCAGCAGCTTTCGGGACAGGCCTGGGGCTTTCTTT. The entire variable domain, with the rest obtained from reference TRBV5-4 and TRBJ1-1, is as follows: ETGVTQSPTHLIKTRGQQVTLRCSSQSGHNTVSWYQQALGQGPQFIFQYYREEENGRGNFPPRFSGLQFPNYSSELNVNALELDDSALYLCASSFRDRPGAFFGQGTRLTVV.

This chain links TRBV2 with TRBJ1-2; the D is unclear. Trimming shortened V by 3 bases and J by 3 bases, and 8 bases separated the two germline ends. The CDR3 sequence is 13 residues long. Germline V lookup: CDR1 SNHLY, CDR2 FYNNEI. CDR3 DNA: TGTGCCAGCAGTGAGAGGCAGTACTATGGCTACACCTTC. Translation: CASSERQYYGYTF. The whole variable domain, filled in from reference TRBV2 and TRBJ1-2, reads EPEVTQTPSHQVTQMGQEVILRCVPISNHLYFYWYRQILGQKVEFLVSFYNNEISEKSEIFDDQFSVERPDGSNFTLKIRSTKLEDSAMYFCASSERQYYGYTFGSGTRLTVV.

The chain recombines TRBV2 with TRBJ1-5, with D uncertain. This CDR3 comprises 12 residues. With 4 bases removed from V and 3 bases from J, the gap between germline ends came to 4 bases. CDR1 SNHLY and CDR2 FYNNEI come from the germline V gene. CDR3 loop: CASSAVNQPQHF. The CDR3 nucleotides are TGTGCCAGCAGTGCAGTCAATCAGCCCCAGCATTTT.

The chain couples TRBV3-1 (or the pseudogene TRBV3-2) to TRBJ2-7; 7 bases fit TRBD1. Looked up from germline, CDR1 is LGHDT and CDR2 is YNNKEL (reference sequence). The trim removed 4 bases at V and 6 bases at J, leaving 9 bases unmatched. This CDR3 has 14 amino acids. This chain's CDR3 is CASSRRQGRIEQYF. CDR3 in DNA: TGTGCCAGCAGCCGAAGACAGGGTCGGATCGAGCAGTACTTC.

Details on this clone: Distinct nucleotide sequences in the sample also encode this CDR3. The genes are TRBV19 and TRBJ1-1; D is possibly TRBD1 (6 bases). The V gene's germline CDR1 is LNHDA and CDR2 SQIVND (reference sequence). The CDR3 spans 14 residues. Trimming stripped 0 bases from V and 2 bases from J, with 7 bases between. CDR3 in amino acids: CASSIDRGNTEAFF. CDR3 coding DNA: TGTGCCAGTAGTATAGACAGGGGAAACACTGAAGCTTTCTTT.

This clone has only one observation. V is TRBV10-3 and J is TRBJ2-3, with TRBD2 as a possible D gene (6 bases). Germline V gene sequence: CDR1 ENHRY, CDR2 SYGVKD. V was trimmed by 6 bases and J by 3 bases, leaving 19 bases between them. The CDR3 loop spans 16 amino acids. The CDR3 DNA reads TGTGCCATCAGCCAACGGGGCGGGGCGGGTACAGATACGCAGTATTTT. This sequence encodes CAISQRGGAGTDTQYF.

This clone was detected only once. This CDR3 is CASSPLRTSGRSDTQYF. The CDR3 DNA reads as TGTGCCAGCTCACCCCTCCGGACTAGCGGGAGATCAGATACGCAGTATTTT. The rearrangement joins TRBV18 to TRBJ2-3; 13 bases agree with TRBD2. The CDR3 runs to 17 residues. Germline CDR1 and CDR2: KGHSH and LQKENI. Trimming at V came to 3 bases and at J to 4 bases, leaving 7 bases not matched to a gene.

The chain joins TRBV15 to TRBJ1-5; D might be TRBD1 (6 bases). The CDR3 runs 14 residues. Germline values: CDR1 LNHNV, CDR2 YYDKDF (reference sequence). V was shortened by 2 bases and J by 4 bases, with 9 bases between the two germline ends. CDR3 sequence: CATSRKQGNQPQHF. In DNA, the CDR3 is TGTGCCACCAGCAGAAAGCAGGGGAATCAGCCCCAGCATTTT. Filled out from reference TRBV15 and TRBJ1-5, the complete variable domain reads DAMVIQNPRYQVTQFGKPVTLSCSQTLNHNVMYWYQQKSSQAPKLLFHYYDKDFNNEADTPDNFQSRRPNTSFCFLDIRSPGLGDTAMYLCATSRKQGNQPQHFGDGTRLSIL.

DNA for the CDR3: TGTGCCTGGAGGAATACTCCAAGGGCAGGGCGGAATTCACCCCTCCACTTT. Translating it yields CAWRNTPRAGRNSPLHF. V gene TRBV30 combines with J gene TRBJ1-6; tentatively, D is TRBD1 (5 bases). Germline V CDR1 and CDR2: GTSNPN, SVGIG (reference sequence). V was pared by 3 bases and J by 7 bases, with 22 bases between. The CDR3 is made up of 17 amino acids.

The V call is TRBV10-3, the J call TRBJ1-1, with TRBD1 as a possible D gene (5 bases). The CDR3 runs 11 residues. Trimming left V 6 bases short and J 7 bases short, with 9 bases between. Germline CDR1 is ENHRY and CDR2 is SYGVKD. The chain's CDR3 is CAIRETVEAFF. The CDR3 DNA reads as TGTGCCATCAGAGAGACAGTTGAAGCTTTCTTT.

The genes are TRBV15 and TRBJ2-1; 9 bases map to TRBD1. The CDR3 totals 15 residues. The germline V gene encodes CDR1 LNHNV and CDR2 YYDKDF (reference sequence). V trimming: 1 base; J trimming: 9 bases; junction bases outside the gene matches: 7. CDR3 DNA: TGTGCCACCAGCAGAGTCGGACAGGGGAAGGGTGAGCAGTTCTTC. Translating gives CATSRVGQGKGEQFF.

The DNA for the CDR3 is TGTGCCTGGAGTCGGACAGAAGGTTATGGCTACACCTTC. Amino acid sequence: CAWSRTEGYGYTF. The genes are TRBV30 and TRBJ1-2, with D maybe TRBD1 (6 bases). V lost 2 bases to trimming and J lost 5 bases, with 12 bases between them. The germline V gene encodes CDR1 GTSNPN and CDR2 SVGIG (reference sequence). The CDR3 length is 13 residues.